This T cell receptor (gamma chain) was profiled in a study of human gamma delta and Vdelta1 T cells (dated by TCRdb to the late 2010s). Study-level background: The study investigated Delta One T cells, Vd1+ gamma-delta T cells, as cytotoxic effectors against acute myeloid leukemia. General conclusions and limits of the study: Polyclonality and broad cytotoxic targeting of acute myeloid leukemia were reported for Delta One T cells.

From a lookup of the germline V gene, CDR1 and CDR2 are VENAVY and YDSYNSRV. The CDR3 measures 16 amino acids from cysteine to phenylalanine. Of all the DNA, just the CDR3 is kept, 48 bases in frame from base 1. V and J are trimmed by 2 bases and 0 bases, and the gene matches miss 6 bases of the junction. This clone was seen a handful of times. The antigen it binds to is not known. Per-base quality was not reported, and no clone a single base away is much larger than it. Libraries were prepared through PCR. TCRdb names Illumina MiSeq as the instrument used. Via CATT, TCRdb reprocessed the public reads, and rows with identical DNA were then joined. The sample table lists several thousand gamma-chain clones, around 45% of them with a count of one. About 2.4% of the sample lies in the top ten.

This sequence originates from a human donor in good health. The material sequenced was Vdelta1 gamma-delta T cells from blood grown in culture (DOT cells). Taken with the paper, the label for cell subset or site translates to: Delta One T cells, in vitro expanded/differentiated Vd1+ gamma-delta T cells. This chain is built from TRGV8 and TRGJP1. The sequence in DNA is TGTGCCACCTGGGATAATCCCCATACCACTGGTTGGTTCAAGATATTT. The resulting protein is CATWDNPHTTGWFKIF.